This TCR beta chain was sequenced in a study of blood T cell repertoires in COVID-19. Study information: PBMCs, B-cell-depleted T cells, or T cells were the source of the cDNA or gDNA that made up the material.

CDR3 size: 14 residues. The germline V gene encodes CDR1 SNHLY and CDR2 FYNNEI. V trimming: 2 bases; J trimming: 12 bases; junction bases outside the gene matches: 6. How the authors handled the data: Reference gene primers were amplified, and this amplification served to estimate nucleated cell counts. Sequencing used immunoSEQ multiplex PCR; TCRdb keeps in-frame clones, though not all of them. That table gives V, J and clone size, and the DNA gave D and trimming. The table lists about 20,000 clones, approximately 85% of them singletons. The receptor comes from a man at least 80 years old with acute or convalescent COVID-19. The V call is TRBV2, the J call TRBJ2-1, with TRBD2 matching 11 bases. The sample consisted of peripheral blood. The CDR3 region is CASSEPSSGRRQFF. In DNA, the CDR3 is TGTGCCAGCAGTGAACCATCTAGCGGGAGGAGGCAGTTCTTC. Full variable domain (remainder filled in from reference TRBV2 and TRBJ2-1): EPEVTQTPSHQVTQMGQEVILRCVPISNHLYFYWYRQILGQKVEFLVSFYNNEISEKSEIFDDQFSVERPDGSNFTLKIRSTKLEDSAMYFCASSEPSSGRRQFFGPGTRLTVL.